Listed below are T cell receptor beta chains from one sample, sequenced in a study of cytomegalovirus exposure and HLA in healthy donors. The data were produced by immunoSEQ multiplex PCR, yet TCRdb's version contains in-frame clones alone and is incomplete. Among under 200,000 clones listed, roughly 76% were seen once. The sample taken for sequencing was PBMCs. The receptors come from a woman in her 50s in good health and CMV-seronegative. CDR3s include the opening cysteine and the closing phenylalanine or tryptophan. The D gene is left open where the match is weak. Clone size is given for some rows only: seen once, a few or many times, or a class if the clone is expanded.

j_call | v_call | clone_size | d_call | cdr3_length | cdr3_aa | cdr3_nt
TRBJ1-6 | TRBV2 | once | . | 14 | CASNLGPSASPLHF | TGTGCCAGCAACTTGGGCCCATCTGCCTCACCCCTCCACTTT
TRBJ1-1 | TRBV28 | . | TRBD1 | 16 | CASSLWGQGARTEAFF | TGTGCCAGCAGTTTATGGGGACAGGGGGCGAGGACTGAAGCTTTCTTT
TRBJ2-3 | TRBV9 | . | . | 18 | CASSVGVGGTPSTDTQYF | TGTGCCAGCAGCGTAGGGGTCGGGGGGACACCTAGCACAGATACGCAGTATTTT
TRBJ1-2 | TRBV7-2 | . | . | 16 | CASSLKSGRGLAGYTF | TGTGCCAGCAGCTTAAAGTCTGGCAGGGGCCTCGCAGGCTACACCTTC
TRBJ1-5 | TRBV4-1 | . | . | 19 | CASSPFLSRQTLSNQPQHF | TGCGCCAGCAGCCCCTTCCTTTCGAGACAGACCCTTAGCAATCAGCCCCAGCATTTT
TRBJ2-7 | TRBV5-6 | . | TRBD1 | 15 | CASSFGQGGTYEQYF | TGTGCCAGCAGCTTCGGACAGGGGGGGACCTACGAGCAGTACTTC
TRBJ2-5 | TRBV11-2 | . | . | 14 | CASSLVGGKETQYF | TGTGCCAGCAGCTTAGTTGGCGGGAAAGAGACCCAGTACTTC
TRBJ1-1 | TRBV30 | . | . | 12 | CAWGRANTEAFF | TGTGCCTGGGGCAGGGCGAACACTGAAGCTTTCTTT
TRBJ1-4 | TRBV5-4 | . | . | 15 | CASSLYGGSYEKLFF | TGTGCCAGCAGCTTGTACGGGGGATCTTATGAAAAACTGTTTTTT
TRBJ1-1 | TRBV9 | . | . | 13 | CASSEQGTTEAFF | TGTGCCAGCAGCGAACAGGGAACCACTGAAGCTTTCTTT
TRBJ2-5 | TRBV7-9 | once | TRBD1 | 16 | CSSSSAGTGGAETQYF | TGTTCCAGCAGTTCCGCCGGGACAGGGGGCGCAGAGACCCAGTACTTC
TRBJ1-4 | TRBV15 | . | . | 14 | CATSRGEGLEKLFF | TGTGCCACCAGCAGAGGGGAGGGCCTAGAGAAACTGTTTTTT
TRBJ2-2 | TRBV15 | . | TRBD2 | 19 | CATSRLPIGTSGDTGELFF | TGTGCCACCAGCAGACTTCCCATCGGGACTAGCGGGGATACCGGGGAGCTGTTTTTT
TRBJ2-5 | TRBV18 | . | TRBD2 | 12 | CASREGTETQYF | TGTGCCAGCCGGGAGGGGACGGAGACCCAGTACTTC
TRBJ1-2 | TRBV30 | few | TRBD1 | 14 | CAWRPPGQGYGYTF | TGTGCCTGGAGACCGCCCGGACAGGGATATGGCTACACCTTC
TRBJ2-5 | TRBV5-4 | . | . | 16 | CASSLGLSGVGETQYF | TGTGCCAGCAGCTTGGGTCTGTCGGGAGTGGGGGAGACCCAGTACTTC
TRBJ1-6 | TRBV7-2 | . | TRBD1 | 15 | CASSLTGQGNSPLHF | TGTGCCAGCAGCTTAACGGGACAGGGGAATTCACCCCTCCACTTT
TRBJ2-3 | TRBV4-3 | . | . | 17 | CASSQDSSTTSTDTQYF | TGCGCCAGCAGCCAAGATTCTAGCACAACTAGCACAGATACGCAGTATTTT
TRBJ2-3 | TRBV5-6 | . | . | 14 | CASSSRDSADTQYF | TGTGCCAGCAGCTCGCGGGACTCCGCAGATACGCAGTATTTT
TRBJ1-1 | TRBV29-1 | . | . | 12 | CSAVPLGNEAFF | TGCAGCGCTGTGCCGCTGGGCAATGAAGCTTTCTTT
TRBJ2-2 | TRBV4-2 | . | TRBD1 | 17 | CASSQGPGTGYTGELFF | TGTGCCAGCAGCCAAGGCCCAGGGACAGGATACACCGGGGAGCTGTTTTTT
TRBJ2-3 | TRBV28 | . | TRBD2 | 14 | CASRGTSSTDTQYF | TGTGCCAGCAGGGGGACTAGCTCCACAGATACGCAGTATTTT
TRBJ2-3 | TRBV7-6 | . | . | 15 | CASSPSGIVTDTQYF | TGTGCCAGCAGCCCCTCGGGGATAGTCACAGATACGCAGTATTTT
TRBJ2-3 | TRBV10-1 | . | . | 14 | CASSNSDGADTQYF | TGCGCCAGCAGTAACTCCGACGGGGCAGATACGCAGTATTTT
TRBJ2-7 | TRBV28 | . | . | 12 | CASSFLRGEQYF | TGTGCCAGCAGTTTCCTGAGAGGCGAGCAGTACTTC
TRBJ1-1 | TRBV19 | once | TRBD1 | 16 | CASSISGTEVGTEAFF | TGTGCCAGTAGTATTTCCGGGACAGAAGTCGGAACTGAAGCTTTCTTT
TRBJ2-5 | TRBV28 | . | . | 15 | CASSPPLGRQETQYF | TGTGCCAGCAGTCCACCCTTAGGGAGACAAGAGACCCAGTACTTC
TRBJ1-6 | TRBV7-2 | . | . | 16 | CASSFHRSSYNSPLHF | TGTGCCAGCAGCTTTCACAGGAGCTCCTATAATTCACCCCTCCACTTT
TRBJ2-1 | TRBV7-8 | . | TRBD1 | 16 | CASSSYRDRAGNEQFF | TGTGCCAGCAGCTCTTACCGGGACAGGGCAGGGAATGAGCAGTTCTTC
TRBJ2-2 | TRBV6-1 | . | . | 14 | CASSGQRNTGELFF | TGTGCCAGCAGTGGGCAGCGGAACACCGGGGAGCTGTTTTTT
TRBJ2-1 | TRBV4-2 | . | TRBD2 | 16 | CASSQVGAGGGNEQFF | TGTGCCAGCAGCCAAGTGGGAGCGGGGGGGGGAAATGAGCAGTTCTTC
TRBJ2-3 | TRBV5-3 | . | TRBD2 | 15 | CARSLLAPSTDTQYF | TGTGCCAGAAGCTTACTAGCGCCTAGCACAGATACGCAGTATTTT
TRBJ1-2 | TRBV4-3 | . | . | 15 | CASSQESTGYYGYTF | TGCGCCAGCAGCCAAGAGTCCACAGGCTACTATGGCTACACCTTC
TRBJ2-3 | TRBV5-4 | . | . | 14 | CASSPGTNTDTQYF | TGTGCCAGCAGCCCTGGGACAAACACAGATACGCAGTATTTT
TRBJ2-7 | TRBV6-1 | . | TRBD2 | 15 | CASSESPSGSYEQYF | TGTGCCAGCAGTGAAAGTCCTAGCGGATCCTACGAGCAGTACTTC
TRBJ2-7 | TRBV19 | . | . | 12 | CASSNGAYEQYF | TGTGCCAGTAGTAACGGGGCCTACGAGCAGTACTTC
TRBJ1-2 | TRBV11-2 | . | TRBD1 | 15 | CASSFLNRGDYGYTF | TGTGCCAGCAGCTTTCTTAACAGGGGAGACTATGGCTACACCTTC
TRBJ2-3 | TRBV19 | . | . | 14 | CASSSHKGTDTQYF | TGTGCCAGTAGTTCCCACAAAGGCACAGATACGCAGTATTTT
TRBJ1-1 | TRBV5-1 | . | . | 14 | CASSLEGQGTEAFF | TGCGCCAGCAGCTTGGAGGGGCAGGGGACTGAAGCTTTCTTT
TRBJ2-7 | TRBV4-2 | . | . | 15 | CASSQDPGLLDEQYF | TGTGCCAGCAGCCAAGATCCAGGCTTACTTGACGAGCAGTACTTC